A single count supports the clone carrying this TCR beta chain. Profiled with immunoSEQ multiplex PCR; TCRdb holds only in-frame clones, not every one. The data show more than 110,000 clones, approximately 90% seen once. This specimen comes from a study of T cell responses to AZD1222 COVID-19 vaccine. CDR1 and CDR2 from the germline V gene are MNHEY and SVGAGI. CDR3 length: 15 amino acids. The V gene lost 7 bases and the J gene lost 0 bases, with 13 bases spanning the gap. The V gene is TRBV6-5, the J gene TRBJ2-1; D remains ambiguous. This TCR came from an adult who received the AZD1222 COVID-19 vaccine. The source material was peripheral blood, sampled 28 days after the second AZD1222 dose. CDR3 sequence (DNA): TGTGCCAGCACCATTGACGGTGCCTCCTACAATGAGCAGTTCTTC. It yields the protein CASTIDGASYNEQFF.